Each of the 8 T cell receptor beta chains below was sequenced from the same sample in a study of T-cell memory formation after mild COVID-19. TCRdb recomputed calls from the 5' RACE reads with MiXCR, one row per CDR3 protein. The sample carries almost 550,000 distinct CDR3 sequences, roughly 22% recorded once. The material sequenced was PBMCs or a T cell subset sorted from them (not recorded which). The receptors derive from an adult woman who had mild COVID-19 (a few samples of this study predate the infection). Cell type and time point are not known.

CDR3 region: CASSSFRDTIYF. The DNA for the CDR3 is TGTGCCAGCAGCTCCTTTCGAGACACCATATATTTT. The chain carries TRBV7-9 and TRBJ1-3; D unclear. Deletions cut 4 bases from V and 8 bases from J, with 9 bases between. The CDR3 extends over 12 amino acids. Germline loops: CDR1 SEHNR, CDR2 FQNEAQ (reference sequence).

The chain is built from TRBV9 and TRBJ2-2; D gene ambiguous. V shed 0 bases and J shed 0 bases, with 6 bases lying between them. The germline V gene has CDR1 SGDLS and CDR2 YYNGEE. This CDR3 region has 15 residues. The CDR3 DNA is TGTGCCAGCAGCGTAGAAGCAGCGAACACCGGGGAGCTGTTTTTT. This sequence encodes CASSVEAANTGELFF.

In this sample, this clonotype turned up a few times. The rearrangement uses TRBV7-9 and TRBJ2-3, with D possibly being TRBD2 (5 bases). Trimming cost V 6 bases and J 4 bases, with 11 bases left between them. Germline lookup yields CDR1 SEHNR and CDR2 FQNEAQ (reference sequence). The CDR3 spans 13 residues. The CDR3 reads CASSPKRADTQYF. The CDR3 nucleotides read TGTGCCAGCAGTCCAAAGAGGGCAGATACGCAGTATTTT.

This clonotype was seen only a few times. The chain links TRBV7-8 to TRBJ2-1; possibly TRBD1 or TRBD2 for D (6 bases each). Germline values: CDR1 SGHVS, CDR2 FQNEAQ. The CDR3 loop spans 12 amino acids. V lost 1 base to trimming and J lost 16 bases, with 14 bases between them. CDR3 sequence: CASSLGRGLQFF. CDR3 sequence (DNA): TGTGCCAGCAGCTTAGGTCGGGGGCTCCAATTCTTC.

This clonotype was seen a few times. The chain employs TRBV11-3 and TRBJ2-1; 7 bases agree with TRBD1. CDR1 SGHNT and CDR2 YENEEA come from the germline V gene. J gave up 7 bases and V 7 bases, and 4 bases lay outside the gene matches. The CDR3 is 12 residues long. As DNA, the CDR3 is TGTGCCAGCAACAGGGGCGAAAATGAGCAGTTCTTC. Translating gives CASNRGENEQFF.

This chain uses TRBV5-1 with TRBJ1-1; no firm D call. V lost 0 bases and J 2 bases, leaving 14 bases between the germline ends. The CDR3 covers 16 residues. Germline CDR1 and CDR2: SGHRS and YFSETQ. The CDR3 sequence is CASSLARSSPNTEAFF. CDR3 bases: TGCGCCAGCAGCTTGGCGCGGTCCAGCCCAAACACTGAAGCTTTCTTT.

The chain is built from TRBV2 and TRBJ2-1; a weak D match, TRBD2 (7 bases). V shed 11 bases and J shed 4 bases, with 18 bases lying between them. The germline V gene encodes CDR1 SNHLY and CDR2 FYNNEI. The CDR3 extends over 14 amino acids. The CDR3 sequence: CASPRGGEYNEQFF. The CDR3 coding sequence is TGTGCCTCCCCGAGGGGGGGGGAATACAATGAGCAGTTCTTC.

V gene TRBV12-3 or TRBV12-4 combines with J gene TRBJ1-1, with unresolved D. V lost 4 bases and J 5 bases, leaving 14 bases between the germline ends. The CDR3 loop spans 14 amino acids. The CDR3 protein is CASSSRRRRTEAFF. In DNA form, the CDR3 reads TGTGCCAGCAGTTCCCGCAGACGTAGGACTGAAGCTTTCTTT.